This T cell receptor beta chain was identified in a study of shared clonotypes between healthy human individuals (TCRdb year 2020). About the study as a whole: The cohort comprised two women and a few men aged 18 to 49 years. To increase sequencing depth and limit assay-specific biases, TCR repertoire library preparation and sequencing were carried out by different laboratories using diverse techniques. Each donor's leukapheresis produced roughly between roughly 0.9 and 9 billion PBMCs. For each donor, CD4 naive and CD4 memory were each run on three plates, CD8 naive on two plates, and CD8 memory on one plate. To estimate repertoire size and how much clonotype sharing occurs between individuals, the study deeply sequenced the blood TCR repertoires of several healthy adults.

Broad study findings and their caveats: When a few donors were compared, the shared fraction of clonotypes was roughly 4.8% for naive CD4, around 3.5% for naive CD8, about 2.5% for memory CD4, and 0.35% to 0.4% for memory CD8. Naive subsets generally had larger estimated clonotype richness than memory subsets did. Because the study included only a small number of donors, the genetic and exposure-history diversity represented was limited. Based on pairwise subsampling, the degree of clonotype sharing among donors was expected to be affected by sequencing depth. Sampling was limited to blood, and TCR repertoires in tissue likely differ from TCR repertoires in blood. Rarefaction of sorted-subset datasets indicated incomplete sequencing despite the large sequencing depth. Compared with non-shared clonotypes, the clonotypes found in all four sorted-subset donors had higher generation probabilities.

Comments on this clone: Its antigen has not been determined. No base-level quality is on record; no much larger clone is a single base apart.

From the cysteine through the phenylalanine, the CDR3 covers 15 amino acids. CDR3 DNA only is kept here, 45 bases in frame from base 1. Relative to germline, V is 2 bases shorter and J is 0 bases shorter, with 9 bases between their ends. CDR1 and CDR2, per the germline V gene, are MNHNS and SASEGT. The donors were healthy, HIV-negative adults who had no recently reported acute infections or vaccinations. Every donor was a Caucasian adult living in Nashville, Tennessee, USA. CD4+ T cells were enriched by magnetic negative selection; naive cells were then positively selected on CD45RA, and the negative fraction formed the memory subset. Blood was obtained by leukapheresis, after which PBMCs were separated by Ficoll-Histopaque density gradient centrifugation and cryopreserved in liquid nitrogen vapor phase. Analytical flow cytometry was used to check the purity and quantity of every magnetically sorted T cell population. From each sorted fraction, genomic DNA was isolated and quantified by UV absorbance on a Nanodrop 2000c.

TCR CDR3 regions were amplified from genomic DNA by multiplex PCR using the deep immunoSEQ assay. Extracted genomic DNA from each cell subset was distributed evenly across all wells of several immunoSEQ 96-well plates, and each plate was treated as a replicate. For sorted subsets, about 0.2 ug genomic DNA, equal to tens of thousands of T cell genomes, was loaded into each replicate PCR. Purified libraries were measured with a Qubit 3.0 fluorometer, size-checked on a Bioanalyzer 2100, and measured again with the KAPA Library Quantification kit. Each immunoSEQ 96-well plate was sequenced on its own single-read 150-cycle Illumina NextSeq 550 flow cell. Per the authors' processing: The immunoSEQ output contained only junctional sequences without quality scores, so filtering could not match that applied to full-length reads. To assign V/J genes and CDR3, sequences were annotated using PyIR, a Python wrapper for IgBLAST v1.9, with IMGT germline references. Any read was removed if the V/J assignment was weak (E-value above 1e-6), the CDR3 was missing, or the read contained stop codons, out-of-frame junctions, or ambiguous translated residues. V3J clonotypes were defined as sequences sharing the same inferred V gene, J gene, and CDR3 amino acid sequence. Percentage overlap between repertoires was calculated by dividing the number of shared unique clonotypes by the size of the smaller repertoire. Repertoire richness was assessed with RTK rarefaction, the Chao1 estimator, and Recon v2.1 estimates of unobserved clonotypes. OLGA was used to compute generation probabilities for all TCRbeta clonotypes that the gDNA method yielded from a handful of donors. TCRdb's version of the immuneACCESS table is confined to in-frame rearrangements and falls short of the full clone set. An unresolved V gene accounts for under half of the shortfall where checked; the remainder is of unknown origin. V and J calls and clone size are those listed in that table; D and trimming were worked out from the DNA. This sample lists about 1.1 million clones; about 84% were detected once. The ten largest clones capture more than 0.55% of the sample.

Sequencing was done on a sample of memory CD4+ T cells from PBMCs. The cell subset or site label here, explained by the study, means: CD45RA-negative fraction. The chain links TRBV6-1 with TRBJ2-3; the D gene remains uncertain. This TCR came from a man aged 18 to 29 in good health. Some clones in this sample may be carry-over from other donors' samples. The CDR3 is CASSETTSSTDTQYF. The nucleotide sequence is given as TGTGCCAGCAGTGAAACTACCTCTAGCACAGATACGCAGTATTTT.